Reported below is one T cell receptor beta chain. This clone's antigen is unknown. Per-base qualities were not stored, and no clone one base away is much larger. One collaborating source in Seattle enrolled patients while the patients were actively infected and followed the patients over time throughout the course of disease. The collaborating institutions used their own protocols to collect whole blood in K2EDTA tubes. Collaborator samples were shipped for TCRbeta analysis as frozen whole blood, isolated PBMCs, or DNA extracted from either sample type. This sample is part of a study of blood T cell repertoires in COVID-19 (dated by TCRdb to about 2020). Regarding the study in general: The collaborator samples originated in the United States, Italy and Spain and spanned the acute and convalescent phases of COVID-19. The prospective study material was composed of cDNA or gDNA derived from T cells, B-cell-depleted T cells, or PBMCs. Deeply sampled blood TCRbeta repertoires from subjects exposed to, actively infected with, or recovered from COVID-19 were included in the dataset. The repertoires were released in a freely available public database meant as a resource for research on the immune response to SARS-CoV-2. Samples were obtained from the ongoing ImmuneRACE study (first 160 participants) and from some 1,200 subjects provided by 6 global collaborators. A de-identified subject ID, COVID-19 status, age in years and sex were almost always included in the sample metadata. Where available, HLA class I and class II types were taken from metadata supplied by the sample provider and were not determined by assay-based typing.

The investigation overall reported the following: The amount of clinical and demographic metadata varied by source and participant and was provided uncurated.

TCRbeta CDR3 regions were amplified from genomic DNA by means of the immunoSEQ Assay, a bias-controlled multiplex PCR. The source study handled its data this way. The number of nucleated cells in each sample was estimated from the amplification of reference gene primers within the assay. To quantify the absolute abundance of each unique TCRbeta CDR3 rearrangement, sequence reads were collapsed and filtered. For each sample, productive Simpson clonality was calculated as the square root of Simpson's diversity index over productive rearrangements. What TCRdb holds here is the immuneACCESS table cut down to in-frame rearrangements. Part of the clones is not present; checked against another copy, under half of the missing clones reflect an unresolved V gene, and the others are unexplained. D and trimming come from the DNA, and the V and J calls and clone size come from that table. The sample has nearly 110,000 clones on record, 75% to 85% of them singletons. The top ten clonotypes cover approximately 6.2% of the sample.

This TCR derives from a man older than 75 with COVID-19, enrolled during active disease. Sequencing input: peripheral blood.

The nucleotide sequence is TGTGCCAGCAGCCCGGGGACTAGCGGTTATTACGAGCAGTACTTC. This encodes CASSPGTSGYYEQYF. The rearranged chain carries TRBV11-2 and TRBJ2-7; 11 central nucleotides agree with TRBD2. In the germline V gene, CDR1 corresponds to SGHAT and CDR2 to FQNNGV. After removal of 5 bases from V and 4 bases from J, the junction retains 7 bases not matched to a gene. Counted from cysteine to phenylalanine, this CDR3 has 15 amino acids. Only the CDR3 portion is preserved as DNA: 45 bases, with reading frame beginning at the first base.